Listed below are T cell receptor beta chains from one sample, sequenced in a study of OX40 agonist ivuxolimab in advanced cancers. Some clones are missing from TCRdb's copy, which holds only in-frame ones; the method was immunoSEQ multiplex PCR. Altogether some 25,000 clones are present, roughly 80% being singletons, with the ten largest covering around a quarter. The specimen was CD4+ or CD8+ T cells sorted from blood, collected in a trial of the OX40 agonist ivuxolimab. These receptors were obtained from an adult with an advanced solid tumor such as melanoma, head and neck, liver or kidney cancer. Each CDR3 is given without its conserved first and last residue. The listing skips clone size in some rows; elsewhere it reads once, few, many or a size class.

J: TRBJ1-4; length: 13; size: NA; V: TRBV15; CDR3: ATSSDRGGNEKLF
J: TRBJ2-4; length: 18; size: NA; V: TRBV7-7; CDR3: ASSDTTGGDWLLAKNIQY
J: TRBJ2-3; length: 10; size: few; V: TRBV2; CDR3: ASSEVGDTQY
J: TRBJ1-1; length: 10; size: few; V: TRBV10-3; CDR3: AISAFSTEAF
J: TRBJ2-1; length: 12; size: NA; V: TRBV9; CDR3: ASSVTSRIIEQF
J: TRBJ2-5; length: 10; size: NA; V: TRBV6-6; CDR3: ASSYSSETQY
J: TRBJ2-1; length: 11; size: once; V: TRBV9; CDR3: ASRQAGDNEQF
J: TRBJ2-2; length: 14; size: NA; V: TRBV6-4; CDR3: ASSDSIRVNTGELF
J: TRBJ2-1; length: 13; size: NA; V: TRBV7-2; CDR3: ASSLGVGAYNEQF
J: TRBJ2-7; length: 15; size: once; V: TRBV6-1; CDR3: ASSGLGVRQGIYEQY
J: TRBJ2-3; length: 11; size: NA; V: TRBV29-1; CDR3: SVNVERTDTQY
J: TRBJ1-2; length: 10; size: NA; V: TRBV19; CDR3: ASSISGPGYT
J: TRBJ1-3; length: 17; size: NA; V: TRBV14; CDR3: ASSQEETYGGLLGNTIY
J: TRBJ2-7; length: 11; size: NA; V: TRBV28; CDR3: ASSSRPGYEQY
J: TRBJ2-2; length: 11; size: NA; V: TRBV6-5; CDR3: ATTGVETGELF
J: TRBJ1-2; length: 13; size: once; V: TRBV27; CDR3: ASSFGGGTPGGYT
J: TRBJ2-7; length: 12; size: few; V: TRBV9; CDR3: ASSVEDGTYEQY
J: TRBJ1-5; length: 13; size: NA; V: TRBV4-1; CDR3: ASSQGRNSNQPQH
J: TRBJ2-4; length: 13; size: NA; V: TRBV2; CDR3: ASRTDPNPKNIQY
J: TRBJ1-2; length: 8; size: NA; V: TRBV20-1; CDR3: SASYYGYT
J: TRBJ2-1; length: 12; size: NA; V: TRBV27; CDR3: ASSFLLPNNEQF
J: TRBJ1-2; length: 12; size: NA; V: TRBV28; CDR3: ASSLIREDYGYT
J: TRBJ2-5; length: 12; size: NA; V: TRBV9; CDR3: ASSGRAASTTQY
J: TRBJ2-1; length: 13; size: NA; V: TRBV19; CDR3: ASSMWGDRGLEQF
J: TRBJ2-3; length: 13; size: NA; V: TRBV11-3; CDR3: ASSQKRDWLDTQY
J: TRBJ1-5; length: 16; size: NA; V: TRBV4-2; CDR3: ASSQNSPRGLSNQPQH
J: TRBJ2-2; length: 15; size: NA; V: TRBV7-2; CDR3: ASSPDRDTEDTGELF
J: TRBJ2-3; length: 17; size: once; V: TRBV7-9; CDR3: ASSAPGPRHFRAPNTQY
J: TRBJ2-4; length: 18; size: NA; V: TRBV2; CDR3: ASSGQTGDSLPLAKNIQY
J: TRBJ1-5; length: 12; size: NA; V: TRBV6-1; CDR3: ASSSGISNQPQH
J: TRBJ1-4; length: 13; size: NA; V: TRBV27; CDR3: ASKTGGGTNEKLF
J: TRBJ2-1; length: 12; size: NA; V: TRBV6-5; CDR3: ASSYGRAYNEQF
J: TRBJ2-7; length: 12; size: NA; V: TRBV9; CDR3: ASSDSGTTYEQY
J: TRBJ1-6; length: 12; size: NA; V: TRBV28; CDR3: ASGGLARNSPLH
J: TRBJ2-7; length: 14; size: NA; V: TRBV11-2; CDR3: ASSFPRTGGNYEQY
J: TRBJ2-7; length: 13; size: NA; V: TRBV5-1; CDR3: ASSTRLAPFNEQY
J: TRBJ1-3; length: 14; size: once; V: TRBV7-8; CDR3: ASSLNRDWNGNTIY
J: NA; length: 13; size: NA; V: TRBV28; CDR3: ASSSSYGVLYEQY
J: TRBJ2-1; length: 12; size: NA; V: TRBV11-3; CDR3: ASREMGRHNEQF
J: TRBJ1-5; length: 12; size: NA; V: TRBV9; CDR3: ASSAQGGNQPQH
J: TRBJ1-5; length: 9; size: NA; V: TRBV6-5; CDR3: ASGLGGYLH
J: TRBJ2-3; length: 11; size: once; V: TRBV7-8; CDR3: ASSLDGRDTQY
J: TRBJ2-7; length: 10; size: NA; V: TRBV7-6; CDR3: ASSGQGPEQY
J: TRBJ2-7; length: 12; size: NA; V: TRBV4-1; CDR3: ASSPRQGPYEQY
J: TRBJ1-3; length: 13; size: NA; V: TRBV5-1; CDR3: ASSYDRRHGNTIY
J: TRBJ2-7; length: 11; size: NA; V: TRBV9; CDR3: ASSVALASEQY
J: TRBJ2-7; length: 11; size: NA; V: TRBV11-2; CDR3: ASSKSPGVEQY
J: TRBJ1-2; length: 9; size: NA; V: TRBV11-2; CDR3: ASSFSLGCT